This entry describes one T cell receptor (beta chain). What it binds is unknown. This record belongs to a study of T-cell memory formation after mild COVID-19. Trimming removed 5 bases from V and 4 bases from J; junction bases left unmatched: 11. The CDR3 sequence is 16 residues long. CDR1 is SEHNR, CDR2 FQNEAQ, per germline (reference sequence). Using its own MiXCR run on the 5' RACE reads, TCRdb lists one record per CDR3 protein. Of about 290,000 distinct CDR3 sequences listed, approximately 18% are singletons. Study outcomes and limitations: Contracting clones from day 15 to 85 showed balanced CD4/CD8; later expanders favored CD4+.

The receptor's source is a young man who had mild COVID-19 (a few samples of this study predate the infection). Cell type and time point are not known. The sample taken for sequencing was PBMCs or a T cell subset sorted from them (not recorded which). The chain is built from TRBV7-9 and TRBJ1-5; 7 positions agree with TRBD1. The CDR3 nucleotides are TGTGCCAGCAGCAGCAACAGACAGGGAGGGAATCAGCCCCAGCATTTT. It specifies CASSSNRQGGNQPQHF.